This paragraph reports one TCR beta chain. Antigen unknown. Genes here carry mouse names. The read stops 4 residues short of the end of the CDR3; the missing end is completed from the germline J gene. It was cDNA, reverse transcribed from extracted RNA, that served as the sequencing template. Sequenced by immunoSEQ multiplex PCR; TCRdb stores in-frame clones only, minus some. This record lists about 270,000 clones, none seen once only, and the top ten clones contain more than 1%. The data belong to a study of CD8+ T cells in alopecia areata. Looking at the study overall: Donor skin was harvested from roughly 6-12-month-old C3H/HeJ mice with spontaneous alopecia and grafted onto roughly 7-10-week-old female C3H/HeJ recipients.

On the basis of CD4, CD8alpha, NKG2D, NKG2ACE and other markers, pooled cutaneous lymph node cells were sorted. General study results and limits: Among the cells sequenced in scalp samples are also the resident alphabeta T cells of normal skin. Lesional scalp displayed greater clonality than normal scalp, most notably in alopecia totalis/universalis.

Per the germline V gene, CDR1 is NSQYPW and CDR2 is LRSPGD (reference sequence). The CDR3 is 13 residues long. The receptor was isolated from a C3H/HeJ mouse with alopecia areata. For the strain, the MHC haplotype given is H2-k. The sequenced material came from CD4+ T cells sorted from a lymph node. The chain recombines TRBV1 with TRBJ1-1, with 7 bases lining up with TRBD1. The sequenced CDR3 bases are TGCACAACCCGGGGGACAGCAAACACA. Its protein product is CTTRGTANT. The whole CDR3 is CTTRGTANTEVFF. Full variable domain (outside the CDR3, taken from reference TRBV1 and TRBJ1-1): VTLLEQNPRWRLVPRGQAVNLRCILKNSQYPWMSWYQQDLQKQLQWLFTLRSPGDKEVKSLPGADYLATRVTDTELRLQVANMSQGRTLYCTTRGTANTEVFFGKGTRLTVV.